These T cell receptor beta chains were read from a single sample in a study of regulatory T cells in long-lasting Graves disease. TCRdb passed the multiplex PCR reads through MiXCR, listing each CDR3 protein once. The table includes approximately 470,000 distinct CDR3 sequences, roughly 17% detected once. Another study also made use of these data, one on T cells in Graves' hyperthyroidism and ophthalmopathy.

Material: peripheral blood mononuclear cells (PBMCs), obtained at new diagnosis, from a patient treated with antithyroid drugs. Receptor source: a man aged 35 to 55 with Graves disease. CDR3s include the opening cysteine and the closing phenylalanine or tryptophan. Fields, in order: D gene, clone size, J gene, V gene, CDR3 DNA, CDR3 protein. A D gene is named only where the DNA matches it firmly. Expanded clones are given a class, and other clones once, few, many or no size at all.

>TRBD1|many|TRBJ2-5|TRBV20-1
TGCAGTGCTCGGTCTAGGGACAGGGGGACGCGGGGGACCCAGTACTTC
CSARSRDRGTRGTQYF
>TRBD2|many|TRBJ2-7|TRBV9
TGTGCCAGCAGCGTAGGACCACTAGCGGGAGCCTACGAGCAGTACTTC
CASSVGPLAGAYEQYF
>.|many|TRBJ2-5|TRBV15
TGTGCCACCAGCAGAGGACTACAGGGGAGGCAAGAGACCCAGTACTTC
CATSRGLQGRQETQYF
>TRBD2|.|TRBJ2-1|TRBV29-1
TGCAGCGTACGACTAGCCCGCAGCTCCTACAATGAGCAGTTCTTC
CSVRLARSSYNEQFF
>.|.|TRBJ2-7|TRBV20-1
TGCAGTGCTACTCCTGGACAGAGCTCCTACGAGCAGTACTTC
CSATPGQSSYEQYF
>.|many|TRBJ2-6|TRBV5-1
TGCGCCAGCAGCGTTAAGAGCTCTGGGGCCAACGTCCTGACTTTC
CASSVKSSGANVLTF
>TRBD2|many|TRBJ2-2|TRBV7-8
TGTGCCAGCAGCTCCCGGACTAGCGGGGACACCGGGGAGCTGTTTTTT
CASSSRTSGDTGELFF
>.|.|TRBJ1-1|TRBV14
TGTGCCAGCAGCCCCCAGTTGAACACTGAAGCTTTCTTT
CASSPQLNTEAFF
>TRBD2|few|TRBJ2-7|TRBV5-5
TGTGCCACCCCAGGGAGCGGGACTACTTACGAGCAGTACTTC
CATPGSGTTYEQYF
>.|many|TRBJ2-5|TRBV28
TGTGCCAGCAGTTTGCCCGGACAGTGGGAGACCCAGTACTTC
CASSLPGQWETQYF
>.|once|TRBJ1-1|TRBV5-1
TGCGCCAGCCGATTTGAGGGACCGGGGGGCACTGAAGCTTTCTTT
CASRFEGPGGTEAFF
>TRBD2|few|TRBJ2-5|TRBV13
TGTGCCAGCAGCTCCGCGGGACTAGCGGGAGTTTCGGAGACCCAGTACTTC
CASSSAGLAGVSETQYF
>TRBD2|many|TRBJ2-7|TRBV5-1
TGCGCCAGCAGCCCGGGGGGTCACCTTACCTACGAGCAGTACTTC
CASSPGGHLTYEQYF
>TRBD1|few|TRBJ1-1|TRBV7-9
TGTGCCAGCAGCCTAAACACAGGGGTCCCTGAAGCTTTCTTT
CASSLNTGVPEAFF
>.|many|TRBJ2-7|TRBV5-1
TGCGCCAGCAGCTCCGGCCAGACCATGACCTACGAGCAGTACTTC
CASSSGQTMTYEQYF
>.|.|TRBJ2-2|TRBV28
TGTGCCAGCACTCAGGCGGGCCATCCCACCGGGGAGCTGCTTTTT
CASTQAGHPTGELLF
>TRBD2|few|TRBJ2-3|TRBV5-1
TGCGCCAGCAGCCGGGGGCCCCTAGCGGGCCCCGGGAGAGGGCAGTATTTT
CASSRGPLAGPGRGQYF
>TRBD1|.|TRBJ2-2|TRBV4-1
TGCGCCAGCAGCCGAATGACAGGGGGCGTAGCCGGGGAGCTGTTTTTT
CASSRMTGGVAGELFF
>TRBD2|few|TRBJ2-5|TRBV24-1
TGTGCCACCAGTGATTTCGATAGCGGGAGGGCCGGCCCAGAGACCCAGTACTTC
CATSDFDSGRAGPETQYF
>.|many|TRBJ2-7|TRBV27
TGTGCCAGCAGAGGGCCTAATGGCTACGAGCAGTACTTC
CASRGPNGYEQYF
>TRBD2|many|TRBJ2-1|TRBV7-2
TGTGCCAGCAGCTTCCAGCGGGAGGGCCGGAGGGATGAGCAGTTCTTC
CASSFQREGRRDEQFF
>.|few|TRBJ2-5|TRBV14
TGTGCCAGCAGCCCCTGGGGGGCAAGACAAGAGACCCAGTACTTC
CASSPWGARQETQYF
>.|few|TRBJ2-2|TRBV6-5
TGTGCCAGCAGTTATGCCCACACCGGGGAGCTGTTTTTT
CASSYAHTGELFF
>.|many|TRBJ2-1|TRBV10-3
TGTGCCATCAGATCTAACGGGATCGGGAATGAGCAGTTCTTC
CAIRSNGIGNEQFF
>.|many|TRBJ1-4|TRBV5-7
TGTGCCAGCAGCTTCCCTTCCACAACTAATGAAAAACTGTTTTTT
CASSFPSTTNEKLFF
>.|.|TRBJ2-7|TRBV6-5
TGTGCCAGCAGTTACTCGGGACGATTCGAGCAGTACTTC
CASSYSGRFEQYF
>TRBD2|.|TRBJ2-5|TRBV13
TGTGCCAGCAGCTTAGGCTCCCGGCGGACTAGCGAACAAGAGACCCAGTACTTC
CASSLGSRRTSEQETQYF
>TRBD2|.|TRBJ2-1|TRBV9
TGTGCCAGCAGCCGTACCGGGACTAGGGACCATGAGCAGTTCTTC
CASSRTGTRDHEQFF
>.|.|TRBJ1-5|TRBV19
TGTGCCAGTAGTATAGGAGGCCAGCCCCAGCATTTT
CASSIGGQPQHF
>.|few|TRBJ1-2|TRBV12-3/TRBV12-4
TGTGCCAGCTGGGACGCGAATAGTGGATACACCTTC
CASWDANSGYTF
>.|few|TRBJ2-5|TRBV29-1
TGCAGCGTTTCAAGGCAAGAGACCCAGTACTTC
CSVSRQETQYF
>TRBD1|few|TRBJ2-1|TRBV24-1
TGTGCCACCGGGACAGCCTCAACCGCCTACAATGAGCAGTTCTTC
CATGTASTAYNEQFF
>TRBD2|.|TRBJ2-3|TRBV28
TGTGCCAGCAGTGGCGGACTAGCGGGCTGGTATACGCAGTATTTT
CASSGGLAGWYTQYF
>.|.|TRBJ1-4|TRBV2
TGTGCCAGCAGTGCTGACAGAGGGAATGAAAAACTGTTTTTT
CASSADRGNEKLFF
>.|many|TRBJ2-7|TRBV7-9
TGTGCCAGCAGCTTCGGGGGCAGCGACTACGAGCAGTACTTC
CASSFGGSDYEQYF
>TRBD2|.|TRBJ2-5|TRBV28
TGTGCCAGCAGTTTAGAACCAGCGGGAGAAGAGACCCAGTACTTC
CASSLEPAGEETQYF
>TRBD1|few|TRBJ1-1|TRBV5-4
TGTGCCAGCAGCAGGACAGGGGTCGCTGAAGCTTTCTTT
CASSRTGVAEAFF
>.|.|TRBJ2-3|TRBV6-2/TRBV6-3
TGTGCCAGCAGTTACTCGAGCGGACCTAGCACAGATACGCAGTATTTT
CASSYSSGPSTDTQYF
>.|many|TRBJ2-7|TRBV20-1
TGCAGTGCTAGAGGACAATCTTGGGAGCAGTACTTC
CSARGQSWEQYF
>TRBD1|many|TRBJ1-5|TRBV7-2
TGTGCCAGCAGCCTGGACAGGGGTAGCAATCAGCCCCAGCATTTT
CASSLDRGSNQPQHF
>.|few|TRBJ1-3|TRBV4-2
TGTGCCAGCAGCCAAGATAGCGGTTCTGGGGGCACCATATATTTT
CASSQDSGSGGTIYF
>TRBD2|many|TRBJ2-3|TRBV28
TGTGCCAGCAGTTCCGTGATTAGCGGGAGGGCCCACACAGATACGCAGTATTTT
CASSSVISGRAHTDTQYF
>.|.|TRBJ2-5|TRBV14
TGTGCCAGCAGCCTCAACCGGGGGGAGACCCAGTACTTC
CASSLNRGETQYF
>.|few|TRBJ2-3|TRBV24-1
TGTGCCACCAGTGATTCCTCCGCCGCCTTATGGTATACGCAGTATTTT
CATSDSSAALWYTQYF